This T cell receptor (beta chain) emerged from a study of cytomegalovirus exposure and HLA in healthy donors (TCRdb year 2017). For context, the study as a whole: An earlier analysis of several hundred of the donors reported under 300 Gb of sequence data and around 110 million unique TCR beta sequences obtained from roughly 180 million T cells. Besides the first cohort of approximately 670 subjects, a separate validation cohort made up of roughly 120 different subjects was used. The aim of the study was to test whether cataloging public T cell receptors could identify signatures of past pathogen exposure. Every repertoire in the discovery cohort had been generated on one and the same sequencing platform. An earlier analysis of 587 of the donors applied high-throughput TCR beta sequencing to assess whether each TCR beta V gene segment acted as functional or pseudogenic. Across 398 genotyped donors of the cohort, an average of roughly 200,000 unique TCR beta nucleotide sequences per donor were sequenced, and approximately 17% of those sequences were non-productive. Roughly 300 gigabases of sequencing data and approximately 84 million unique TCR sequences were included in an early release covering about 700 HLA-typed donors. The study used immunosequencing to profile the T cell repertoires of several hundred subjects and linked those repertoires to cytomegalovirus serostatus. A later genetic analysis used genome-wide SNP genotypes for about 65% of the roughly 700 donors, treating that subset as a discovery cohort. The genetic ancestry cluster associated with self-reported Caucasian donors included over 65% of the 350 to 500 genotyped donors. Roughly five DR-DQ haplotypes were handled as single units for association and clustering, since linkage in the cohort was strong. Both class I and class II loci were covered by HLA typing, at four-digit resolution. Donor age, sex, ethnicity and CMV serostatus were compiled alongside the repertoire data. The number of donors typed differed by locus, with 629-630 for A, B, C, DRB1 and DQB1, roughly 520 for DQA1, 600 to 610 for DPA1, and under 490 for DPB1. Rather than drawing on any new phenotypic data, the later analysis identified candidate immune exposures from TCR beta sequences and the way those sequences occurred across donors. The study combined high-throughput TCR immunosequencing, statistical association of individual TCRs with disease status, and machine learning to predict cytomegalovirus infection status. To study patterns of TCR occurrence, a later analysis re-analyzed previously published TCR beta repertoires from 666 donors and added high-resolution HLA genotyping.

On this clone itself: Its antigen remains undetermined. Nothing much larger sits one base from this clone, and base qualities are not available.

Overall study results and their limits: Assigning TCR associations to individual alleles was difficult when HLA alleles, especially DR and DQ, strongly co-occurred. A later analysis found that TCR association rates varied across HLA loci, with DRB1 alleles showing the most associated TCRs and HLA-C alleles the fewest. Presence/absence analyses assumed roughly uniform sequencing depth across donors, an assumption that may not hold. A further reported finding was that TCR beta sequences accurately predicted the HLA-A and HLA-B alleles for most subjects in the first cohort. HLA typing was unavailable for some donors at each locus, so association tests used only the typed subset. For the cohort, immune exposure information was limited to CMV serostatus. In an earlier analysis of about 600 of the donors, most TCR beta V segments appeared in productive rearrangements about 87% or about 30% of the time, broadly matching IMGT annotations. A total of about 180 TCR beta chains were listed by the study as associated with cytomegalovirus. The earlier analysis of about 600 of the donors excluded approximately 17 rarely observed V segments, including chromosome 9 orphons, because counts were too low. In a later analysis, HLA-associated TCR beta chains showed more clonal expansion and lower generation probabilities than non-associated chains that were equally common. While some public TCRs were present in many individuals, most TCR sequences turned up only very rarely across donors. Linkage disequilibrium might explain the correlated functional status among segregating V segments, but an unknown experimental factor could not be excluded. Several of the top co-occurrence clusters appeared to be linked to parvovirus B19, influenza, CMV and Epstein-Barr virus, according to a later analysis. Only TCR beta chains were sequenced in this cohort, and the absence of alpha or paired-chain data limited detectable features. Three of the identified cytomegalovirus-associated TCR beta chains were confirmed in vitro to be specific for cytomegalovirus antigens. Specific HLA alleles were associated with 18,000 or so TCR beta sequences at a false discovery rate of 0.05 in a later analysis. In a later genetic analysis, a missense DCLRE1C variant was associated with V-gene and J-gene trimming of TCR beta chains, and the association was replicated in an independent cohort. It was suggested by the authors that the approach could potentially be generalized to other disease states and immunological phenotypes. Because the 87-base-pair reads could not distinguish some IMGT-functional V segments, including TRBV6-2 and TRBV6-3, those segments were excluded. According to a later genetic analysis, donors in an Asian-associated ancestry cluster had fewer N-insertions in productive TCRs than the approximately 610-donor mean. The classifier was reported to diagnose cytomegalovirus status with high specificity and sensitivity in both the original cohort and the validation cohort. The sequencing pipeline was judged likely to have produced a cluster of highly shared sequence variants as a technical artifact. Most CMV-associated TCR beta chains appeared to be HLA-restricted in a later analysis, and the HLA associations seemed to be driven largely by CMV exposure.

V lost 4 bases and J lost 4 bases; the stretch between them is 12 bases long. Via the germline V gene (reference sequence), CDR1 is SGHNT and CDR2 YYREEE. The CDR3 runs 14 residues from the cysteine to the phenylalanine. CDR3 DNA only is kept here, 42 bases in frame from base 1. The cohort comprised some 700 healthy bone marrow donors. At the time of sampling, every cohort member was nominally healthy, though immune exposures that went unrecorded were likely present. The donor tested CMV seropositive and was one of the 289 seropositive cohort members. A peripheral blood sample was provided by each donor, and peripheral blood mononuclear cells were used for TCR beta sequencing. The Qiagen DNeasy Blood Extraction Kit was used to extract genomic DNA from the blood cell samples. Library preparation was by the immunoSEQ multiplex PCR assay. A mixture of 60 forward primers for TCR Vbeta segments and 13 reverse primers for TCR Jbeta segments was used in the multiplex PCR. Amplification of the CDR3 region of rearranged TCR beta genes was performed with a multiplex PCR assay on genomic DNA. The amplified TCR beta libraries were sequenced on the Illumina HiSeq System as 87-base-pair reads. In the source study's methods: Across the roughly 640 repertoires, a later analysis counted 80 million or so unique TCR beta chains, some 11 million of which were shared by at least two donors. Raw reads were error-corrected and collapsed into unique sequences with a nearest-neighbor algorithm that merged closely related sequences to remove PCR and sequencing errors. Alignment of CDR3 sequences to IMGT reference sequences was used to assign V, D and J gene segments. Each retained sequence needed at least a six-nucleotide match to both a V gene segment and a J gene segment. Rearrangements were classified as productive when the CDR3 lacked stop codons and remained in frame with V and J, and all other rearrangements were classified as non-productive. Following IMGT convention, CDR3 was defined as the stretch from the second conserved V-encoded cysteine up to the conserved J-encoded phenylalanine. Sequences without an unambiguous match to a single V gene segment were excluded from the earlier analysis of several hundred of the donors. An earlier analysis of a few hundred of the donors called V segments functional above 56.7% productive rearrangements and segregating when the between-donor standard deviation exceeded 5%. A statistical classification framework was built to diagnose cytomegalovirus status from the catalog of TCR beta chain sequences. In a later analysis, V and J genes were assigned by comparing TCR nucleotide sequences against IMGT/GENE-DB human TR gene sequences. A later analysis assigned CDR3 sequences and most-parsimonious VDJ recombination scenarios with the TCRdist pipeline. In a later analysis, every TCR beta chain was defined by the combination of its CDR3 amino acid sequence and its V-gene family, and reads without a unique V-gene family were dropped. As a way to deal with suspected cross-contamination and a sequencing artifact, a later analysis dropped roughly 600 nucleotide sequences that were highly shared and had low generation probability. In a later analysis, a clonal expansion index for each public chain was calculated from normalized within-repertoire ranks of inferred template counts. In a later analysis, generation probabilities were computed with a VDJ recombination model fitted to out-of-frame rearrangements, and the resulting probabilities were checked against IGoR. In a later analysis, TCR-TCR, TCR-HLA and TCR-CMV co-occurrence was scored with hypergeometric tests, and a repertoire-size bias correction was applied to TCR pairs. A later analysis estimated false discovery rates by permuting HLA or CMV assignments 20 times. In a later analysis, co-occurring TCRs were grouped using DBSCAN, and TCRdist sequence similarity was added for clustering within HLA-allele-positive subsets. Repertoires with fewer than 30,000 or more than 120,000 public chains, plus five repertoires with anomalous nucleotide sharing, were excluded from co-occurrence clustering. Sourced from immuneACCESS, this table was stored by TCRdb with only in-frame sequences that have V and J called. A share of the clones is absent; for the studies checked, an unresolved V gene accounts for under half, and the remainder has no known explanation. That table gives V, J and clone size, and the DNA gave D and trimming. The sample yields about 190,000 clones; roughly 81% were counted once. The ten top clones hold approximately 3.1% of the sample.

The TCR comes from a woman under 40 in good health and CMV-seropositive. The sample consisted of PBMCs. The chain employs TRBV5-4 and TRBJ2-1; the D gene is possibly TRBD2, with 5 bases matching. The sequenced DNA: TGTGCCAGCAGCGAAGAGGGTGTGTACAATGAGCAGTTCTTC. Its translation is CASSEEGVYNEQFF.